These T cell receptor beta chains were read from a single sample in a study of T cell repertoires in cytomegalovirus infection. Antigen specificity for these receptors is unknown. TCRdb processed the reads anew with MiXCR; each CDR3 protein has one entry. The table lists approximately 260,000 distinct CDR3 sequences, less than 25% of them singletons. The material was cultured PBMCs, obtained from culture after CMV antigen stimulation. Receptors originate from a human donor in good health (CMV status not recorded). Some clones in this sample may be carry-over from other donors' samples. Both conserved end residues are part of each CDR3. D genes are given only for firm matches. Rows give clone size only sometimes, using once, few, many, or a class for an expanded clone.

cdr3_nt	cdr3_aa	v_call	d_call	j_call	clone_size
TGTGCCAGTAGTGCGGGCAGGACTAGCGGGTTTGGTATGGCCAAAAACATTCAGTACTTC	CASSAGRTSGFGMAKNIQYF	TRBV19	TRBD2	TRBJ2-4	-
TGTGCCAGCAGTCACGGGACTAGCGGGAGAAGCGCCTACAATGAGCAGTTCTTC	CASSHGTSGRSAYNEQFF	TRBV6-8	TRBD2	TRBJ2-1	-
TGTGCCAGCTCACCCCGACAGGTACCGGGGGATAACTATGGCTACACCTTC	CASSPRQVPGDNYGYTF	TRBV18	-	TRBJ1-2	-
TGTGCCAGCAGTTATGGACTGGAGGCCTACAATGAGCAGTTCTTC	CASSYGLEAYNEQFF	TRBV6-2/TRBV6-3	-	TRBJ2-1	-
TGTGCCAGCAGCCGAACCCCGACAGGGTTGAACACTGAAGCTTTCTTT	CASSRTPTGLNTEAFF	TRBV7-8	TRBD1	TRBJ1-1	many
TGTGCCAGCAGCCCTTCCGGACTAGATCCCGGGGAGCTGTTTTTT	CASSPSGLDPGELFF	TRBV12-3/TRBV12-4	TRBD2	TRBJ2-2	-
TGTGCCAGCTCACCAAATAGCATGGACAATCAGCCCCAGCATTTT	CASSPNSMDNQPQHF	TRBV18	-	TRBJ1-5	-
TGTGCCTGGAGTAGGAGTGGGGGCACCTTCTATGGCTACACCTTC	CAWSRSGGTFYGYTF	TRBV30	-	TRBJ1-2	few
TGTGCCAGCAGCCCAACAACTAGCGGGGTCCACACCGGGGAGCTGTTTTTT	CASSPTTSGVHTGELFF	TRBV11-3	TRBD2	TRBJ2-2	-
TGCGCCAGCAGCCTTTTGGAGGGGAATCAGCCCCAGCATTTT	CASSLLEGNQPQHF	TRBV4-1	-	TRBJ1-5	-
TGTGCCAGCAGCCCTCACGTATTTCTCCCTCGCGATCAGCCCCAGCATTTT	CASSPHVFLPRDQPQHF	TRBV27	-	TRBJ1-5	-
TGTGCCACCCCGACAGGGGCAAGGACTGAAGCTTTCTTT	CATPTGARTEAFF	TRBV2	TRBD1	TRBJ1-1	few
TGTGCCAGCAGGGGGACAGGGTCGAACACTGAAGCTTTCTTT	CASRGTGSNTEAFF	TRBV12-3/TRBV12-4	TRBD1	TRBJ1-1	-
TGTGCCAGCAGTGAACACGGGGGCCCTAGCACAGATACGCAGTATTTT	CASSEHGGPSTDTQYF	TRBV25-1	-	TRBJ2-3	-
TGTGCCAGCAGCGCCGGGGGGCCAGGGTTCTCCTACGAGCAGTACTTC	CASSAGGPGFSYEQYF	TRBV7-6	-	TRBJ2-7	many
TGTGCCTGGAGTGTACGGGGGTCTCTCAATCAGCCCCAGCATTTT	CAWSVRGSLNQPQHF	TRBV30	-	TRBJ1-5	few
TGTGCCAGCAGCCGGTTTAACACAGATACGCAGTATTTT	CASSRFNTDTQYF	TRBV11-2	-	TRBJ2-3	few
TGTGCCATCAGAGCCGGGACTTTAGCCAAAAACATTCAGTACTTC	CAIRAGTLAKNIQYF	TRBV10-3	-	TRBJ2-4	many
TGTGCCAGCAGTTACCAGGCAGAGCAGCCCCAGCATTTT	CASSYQAEQPQHF	TRBV6-2/TRBV6-3	-	TRBJ1-5	-
TGTGCCAGCAGCCCAAGACTAGCGGGAGTCTACAATGAGCAGTTCTTC	CASSPRLAGVYNEQFF	TRBV7-8	TRBD2	TRBJ2-1	-
TGTGCCAGCAGCTTCCGACAGGTCCCTAATTCACCCCTCCACTTT	CASSFRQVPNSPLHF	TRBV7-2	-	TRBJ1-6	many
TGTGCCAGCAGCTTAACCCGGGGCGGCAATGAGCAGTTCTTC	CASSLTRGGNEQFF	TRBV7-9	-	TRBJ2-1	-
TGTGCCAGCAGCTTAGCCTGGGGCAACACTGAAGCTTTCTTT	CASSLAWGNTEAFF	TRBV7-2	-	TRBJ1-1	many
TGTGCCAGCAGCGCCCCACACGAGAGCTCCTACAATGAGCAGTTCTTC	CASSAPHESSYNEQFF	TRBV7-2	-	TRBJ2-1	many
TGTGCTAGTGGTTTGCCATCCGGGACTAGCGGGGGGGGTGAGCAGTTCTTC	CASGLPSGTSGGGEQFF	TRBV12-5	TRBD2	TRBJ2-1	-
TGTGCCAGCAGCTCCCAGGGTGCAGAGACCCAGTACTTC	CASSSQGAETQYF	TRBV11-2	-	TRBJ2-5	many
TGTGCCAGCTCACCCAACAGGGTTAATCCCTCGGACACTGAAGCTTTCTTT	CASSPNRVNPSDTEAFF	TRBV18	-	TRBJ1-1	-
TGTGCCTCCCGACTTAGGACTAGCGGGAGAAACTCCTACGAGCAGTACTTC	CASRLRTSGRNSYEQYF	TRBV6-2/TRBV6-3	TRBD2	TRBJ2-7	many
TGTGCCAGTAGTATAGGGACAGCTAGCAATCAGCCCCAGCATTTT	CASSIGTASNQPQHF	TRBV19	-	TRBJ1-5	-
TGTGCCAGCAGCGAACGCGGGAGGGCCGGGACTGAGCAGTTCTTC	CASSERGRAGTEQFF	TRBV9	TRBD2	TRBJ2-1	-
TGTGCCAGCAGGGGACTCGGAATGAGGGATGAGCAGTTCTTC	CASRGLGMRDEQFF	TRBV6-2/TRBV6-3	-	TRBJ2-1	-
TGTGCCAGCAGCGTAGAGGCCCGGCCCACCGGGGAGCTGTTTTTT	CASSVEARPTGELFF	TRBV9	-	TRBJ2-2	few
TGTGCCAGCAGTTACCCCTCCAGGGCTGGAACTCTTGACGGCACAGATACGCAGTATTTT	CASSYPSRAGTLDGTDTQYF	TRBV6-2/TRBV6-3	-	TRBJ2-3	-
TGTGCCACCAGCAGAGACAACTATGGCTACACCTTC	CATSRDNYGYTF	TRBV15	-	TRBJ1-2	many
TGTGCCAGCAGCTACGGGGGCAGGGGGCCGGGGACTGAAGCTTTCTTT	CASSYGGRGPGTEAFF	TRBV7-2	TRBD1	TRBJ1-1	many